Given below is one T cell receptor beta chain in context. Its antigen is undetermined. TRB cDNA libraries were made by UMI-labeled 5' RACE. TCRdb reworked the 5' RACE reads into one entry per CDR3 protein, no DNA. This sample's table reports tens of thousands of distinct CDR3 sequences. This sample is part of a study of CXCR3-negative and CXCR3-positive naive CD8 T cells. General observations from the study: Much lower diversity was found in memory CD8+ cells, while both naive subsets had comparably high diversity.

Triplicate sorts, approximately 290,000 cells apiece, were made for each CD8+ T cell subset. This TCR was sampled from a human donor in good health. Some clones in this sample may be carry-over from other donors' samples. Sequencing used memory CD8+ T cells from blood.

CDR3 sequence reads: CASSEAWEGSSGNTIYF. This sequence joins TRBV2 and TRBJ1-3. From germline, CDR1 is SNHLY and CDR2 FYNNEI. The CDR3 loop spans 17 amino acids.